Described below is a single T cell receptor beta chain sequence and its context. The antigen it binds to is not known. Nothing much larger sits one base from this clone, and base qualities are not available. CDR1 MNHEY and CDR2 SMNVEV are derived from the germline V gene (reference sequence). The CDR3 numbers 15 residues from cysteine through phenylalanine. The read is trimmed to its CDR3 DNA, 45 bases read in frame from base 1. Clipping removes 6 bases from V and 7 bases from J, with 10 as the unmatched junction base count. TCRbeta CDR3 regions were amplified from genomic DNA using the immunoSEQ Assay, a bias-controlled multiplex PCR. The paper's processing steps were these. The number of nucleated cells in each sample was estimated by amplification of reference gene primers within the assay. Sequence reads were collapsed and filtered to measure the absolute abundance of every unique TCRbeta CDR3 rearrangement. For each sample, productive Simpson clonality was calculated as the square root of Simpson's diversity index over productive rearrangements. What TCRdb holds here is the immuneACCESS table cut down to in-frame rearrangements. Part of the clones is not present; checked against another copy, under half of the missing clones reflect an unresolved V gene, and the others are unexplained. V, J and clone size were drawn from that table, and D and trimming were deduced from the DNA. The table for this sample lists 68,000 or so clones; 89% of them were counted only once. The top ten clonotypes cover about 7.4% of the sample.

This sample stems from a study of blood T cell repertoires in COVID-19 (dated by TCRdb to the early 2020s). About the full investigation: Collaborator samples came from the United States, Italy and Spain and covered acute and convalescent phases of COVID-19. The samples were drawn from the first 160 participants of the ongoing ImmuneRACE study and from 950 to 1,500 subjects provided by 6 global collaborators. Deeply sampled blood TCRbeta repertoires from subjects exposed to, actively infected with, or recovered from COVID-19 were included in the dataset. Where available, HLA class I and class II types were taken from metadata supplied by the sample provider and were not determined by assay-based typing. A de-identified subject ID, COVID-19 status, age in years and sex were almost always included in the sample metadata. The repertoires were released in a freely available public database meant as a resource for research on the immune response to SARS-CoV-2. The material from the prospective study consisted of cDNA or gDNA derived from T cells, B-cell-depleted T cells, or PBMCs.

Each collaborating institution followed its own protocols to collect whole blood in K2EDTA tubes. For TCRbeta analysis, collaborators shipped samples in one of three forms: frozen whole blood, isolated PBMCs, or DNA extracted from either of those sample types. Study-wide findings and limitations: The quantity of clinical and demographic metadata differed by source and by participant and was supplied without curation.

This TCR derives from a man aged 45 to 65 with active COVID-19. The sample comprised peripheral blood. Here the chain combines TRBV27 and TRBJ2-2; 8 bases in the junction line up with TRBD1. The CDR3 protein: CASRLTGVGYGELFF. In nucleotide form, the sequence is TGTGCCAGCAGATTGACAGGGGTCGGGTACGGGGAGCTGTTTTTT.